Sequencing of this T cell receptor (beta chain) was carried out in a study of regulatory T cells in long-lasting Graves disease. iRepertoire HTBI primers and Arm-PCR of CDR3 regions built TCR beta libraries. As processed by the authors: Gene usage covered some 66 TRBV and some 13 TRBJ segments. Each CDR3 protein is one row after TCRdb ran MiXCR on the multiplex PCR reads. The V and J calls follow TCRdb's processing rather than the paper's. The repertoire consists of around 500,000 distinct CDR3 sequences, with roughly 14% occurring once and the leading ten covering more than 8.5%. Time point described: newly diagnosed GD, antithyroid drugs for less than 3 months. RNA from PBMCs was the source of the TCR library. Study-wide findings and caveats: Study of thyroid tissue was not done, with only peripheral blood studied.

Many counts were recorded for this clonotype. Antigen unknown. These data were also reused for a study on T cells in Graves' hyperthyroidism and ophthalmopathy.

This receptor was identified in a man aged 30 to 39 with Graves disease. Sequencing used peripheral blood mononuclear cells (PBMCs), obtained at new diagnosis, from a patient treated with antithyroid drugs.

Here the CDR3 DNA reads TGTGCCAGCATTCCTAACCCGAACCTCGACGGGGAGCTGTTTTTT. Protein product: CASIPNPNLDGELFF. This rearrangement joins TRBV6-1 to TRBJ2-2; D remains ambiguous. The CDR3 contains 15 residues. The V gene lost 7 bases and the J gene lost 7 bases, with 19 bases spanning the gap. From germline, CDR1 is MNHNS and CDR2 SASEGT.